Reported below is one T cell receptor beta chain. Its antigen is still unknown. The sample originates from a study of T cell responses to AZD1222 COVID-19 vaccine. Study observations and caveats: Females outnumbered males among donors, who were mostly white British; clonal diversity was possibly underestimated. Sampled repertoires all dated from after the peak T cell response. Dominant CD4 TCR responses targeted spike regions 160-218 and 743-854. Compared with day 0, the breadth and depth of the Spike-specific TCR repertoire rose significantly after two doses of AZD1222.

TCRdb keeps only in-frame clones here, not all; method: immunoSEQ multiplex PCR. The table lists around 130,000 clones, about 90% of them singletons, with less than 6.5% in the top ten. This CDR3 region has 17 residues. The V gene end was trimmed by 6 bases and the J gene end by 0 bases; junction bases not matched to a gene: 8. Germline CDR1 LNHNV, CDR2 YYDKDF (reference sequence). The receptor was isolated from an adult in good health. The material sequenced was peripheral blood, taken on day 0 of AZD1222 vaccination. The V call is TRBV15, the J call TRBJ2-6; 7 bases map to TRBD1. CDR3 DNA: TGTGCCACCAGTACCCCCCAGGGGGTCTCTGGGGCCAACGTCCTGACTTTC. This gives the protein CATSTPQGVSGANVLTF.